This T cell receptor beta chain was observed in a study of vaccination effects on CD4 cells after COVID-19. Concerning this clone itself: No antigen is known for it.

Sequencing was performed with immunoSEQ multiplex PCR; in TCRdb, only in-frame clones are kept and a portion is missing. Seen here are around 55,000 clones, around 67% observed once, and the top ten hold about 17%. Sequencing followed a ViraFEST assay step that expanded antigen-specific CD4+ T cells with viral peptide pools. Culturing for 10 days preceded CD4+ T cell isolation. Neither prior SARS-CoV-2 infection nor positive nucleocapsid antibodies were present in the vaccine recipients. Days 3 and 7 were when half the medium was replaced with IL-2 medium. This sequence originates from a human donor who received a COVID-19 vaccine. Sequencing used CD4+ T cells from PBMCs cultured with SARS-CoV-2 spike peptides, obtained before COVID-19 vaccination.

This CDR3 reads CASSPFDRGVGQPQHF. CDR3 in DNA: TGTGCCAGCAGTCCTTTTGACAGGGGAGTTGGTCAGCCCCAGCATTTT. This chain links TRBV2 with TRBJ1-5, with TRBD1 identical over 8 bases. The V and J ends lost 5 bases and 6 bases, in that order; junction bases with no gene match: 12. The V gene's germline CDR1 is SNHLY and CDR2 FYNNEI. This CDR3 spans 16 amino acids.